These 7 T cell receptor beta chains originate from one sample sequenced in a study of blood T cell repertoires in COVID-19. Here immunoSEQ multiplex PCR was the method, and the copy in TCRdb shows in-frame clones only, minus some. In the table there are some 500,000 clones, more than 75% of which are singletons. Sequenced material: PBMCs or T cells enriched from blood (not recorded which). These TCRs come from a woman between 40 and 50 years old who had recovered from COVID-19.

V is TRBV1 and J is TRBJ1-4; the table's D gene call, TRBD1, was not cross checked with the DNA. TRBV1 has pseudogene status. The CDR3 consists of 19 residues. CDR3 nucleotides: TGCACCAGCAGCCAAGATCTGTATTCGCGCAGGGGCGCAGGTGAAAAACTGTTTTTT. This encodes CTSSQDLYSRRGAGEKLFF.

The chain is built from TRBV13 and TRBJ2-7, with D possibly being TRBD2 (5 bases). The CDR3 loop spans 17 amino acids. V was trimmed by 4 bases and J by 2 bases, leaving 21 bases between them. Germline assignment: CDR1 PRHDT and CDR2 FYEKMQ (reference sequence). The CDR3: CASSSSERVQTTYEQYF. In nucleotides, the CDR3 is TGTGCCAGCAGCTCCTCCGAGAGGGTACAGACAACCTACGAGCAGTACTTC.

This chain connects TRBV24-1 to TRBJ1-5; D is perhaps TRBD1 (6 bases). CDR3 length equals 13 residues. From germline, CDR1 is KGHDR and CDR2 SFDVKD. V was cut by 6 bases and J by 4 bases, with 9 bases left in between. The CDR3 protein is CATSPTGNQPQHF. CDR3 DNA: TGTGCCACCAGTCCTACAGGGAATCAGCCCCAGCATTTT.

V gene TRBV6-2 or TRBV6-3 combines with J gene TRBJ1-2; D is ambiguous. V dropped 5 bases and J dropped 8 bases, with 12 bases sitting between them. This CDR3 spans 12 amino acids. Germline assignment: CDR1 MNHEY and CDR2 SVGEGT. The CDR3 reads CASSPREGGYTF. CDR3 bases: TGTGCCAGCAGTCCCCGGGAGGGCGGCTACACCTTC.

J is TRBJ1-1 and V is TRBV24-1; D is perhaps TRBD1 (5 bases). The germline CDR1 and CDR2 sequences are KGHDR and SFDVKD. CDR3 length: 12 amino acids. V gave up 4 bases and J gave up 10 bases, with 12 bases separating them. This chain's CDR3 is CATSEPGGVAFF. Written as DNA, the CDR3 is TGTGCCACCAGTGAACCGGGGGGGGTAGCTTTCTTT.

The chain combines TRBV23-1 with TRBJ2-5, with 7 bases lining up with TRBD1. TRBV23-1 is marked as an open reading frame, function uncertain. V gave up 4 bases and J gave up 5 bases; unmatched junction bases: 28. This CDR3 spans 21 amino acids. CDR3 in DNA: TGCGCCAGCAGTCCCCCCGACTCGCAGGGGGACGAATATTTTATTGGGGAGACCCAGTACTTC. It is translated as CASSPPDSQGDEYFIGETQYF.

The chain joins TRBV5-6 to TRBJ1-5; 9 bases are a match to TRBD1. V shed 0 bases, J shed 4 bases, and the junction held 5 bases outside the gene matches. CDR3 length: 16 amino acids. The germline V gene has CDR1 SGHDT and CDR2 YYEEEE. The CDR3 is CASSLVPGQGNQPQHF. In DNA form, the CDR3 reads TGTGCCAGCAGCTTGGTCCCGGGACAGGGAAATCAGCCCCAGCATTTT.